Following are 22 T cell receptor beta chains from one sample sequenced in a study of shared clonotypes between healthy human individuals. Naive CD8 cells comprised CD45RO-negative, CCR7-positively selected cells, excluding terminally differentiated effector memory CD45RA+ cells. The protocol was immunoSEQ multiplex PCR, while the TCRdb copy is restricted to in-frame clones and leaves out a portion. The data contain about 2 million clones, about 95% of them singletons. The sample was naive CD8+ T cells sorted from blood. Receptor source: a man younger than 30 in good health.

The V gene is TRBV5-1, the J gene TRBJ2-7; 10 bases match TRBD2. The V and J ends lost 0 bases and 5 bases, in that order; junction bases with no gene match: 5. Germline V gene data show CDR1 as SGHRS and CDR2 as YFSETQ. This CDR3 is built from 15 residues. The CDR3 here is CASSLGLAGENEQYF. The DNA for the CDR3 is TGCGCCAGCAGCTTGGGGCTAGCGGGAGAAAACGAGCAGTACTTC. The full variable domain, completed using reference TRBV5-1 and TRBJ2-7, is KAGVTQTPRYLIKTRGQQVTLSCSPISGHRSVSWYQQTPGQGLQFLFEYFSETQRNKGNFPGRFSGRQFSNSRSEMNVSTLELGDSALYLCASSLGLAGENEQYFGPGTRLTVT.

Concerning this clone itself: In the same sample, other DNA sequences code for this CDR3. V is TRBV27 and J is TRBJ2-7; D not certain. This CDR3 has 15 amino acids. V shed 4 bases and J shed 0 bases, with 13 bases lying between them. Germline assignment: CDR1 MNHEY and CDR2 SMNVEV (reference sequence). CDR3 loop: CASSYGRPSSYEQYF. The CDR3 DNA follows: TGTGCCAGCAGTTACGGCAGGCCGAGCTCCTACGAGCAGTACTTC.

This clone was picked up one time. The CDR3 sequence is CASSFSAASSYNEQFF. As DNA, the CDR3 is TGTGCCAGCAGTTTCTCAGCGGCTAGCTCCTACAATGAGCAGTTCTTC. The gene calls are TRBV6-5 and TRBJ2-1; a possible D gene is TRBD2 (5 bases). The length of the CDR3 is 16 residues. Germline V gene data show CDR1 as MNHEY and CDR2 as SVGAGI. V was shortened by 4 bases and J by 0 bases, with 13 bases between the two germline ends.

The chain links TRBV27 to TRBJ2-7; 9 nucleotides line up with TRBD1. With V trimmed by 5 bases and J by 4 bases, 3 bases remained unmatched. Per the germline V gene, CDR1 is MNHEY and CDR2 is SMNVEV (reference sequence). The CDR3 totals 13 residues. CDR3 sequence (DNA): TGTGCCAGCAGTGTCGGGACAGGGTACGAGCAGTACTTC. It translates to CASSVGTGYEQYF.

This chain joins TRBV6-5 and TRBJ2-7; TRBD1 matches 8 bases. Germline V gene sequence: CDR1 MNHEY, CDR2 SVGAGI. This CDR3 has 15 amino acids. The V and J ends lost 6 bases and 0 bases, in that order; junction bases with no gene match: 7. The CDR3 region has the DNA TGTGCCAGCAGACCATACAGGGGGAGCTCCTACGAGCAGTACTTC. Translation gives CASRPYRGSSYEQYF.

The rearrangement links TRBV2 to TRBJ1-4; weak D call: TRBD1 (5 bases). Deletions cut 4 bases from V and 8 bases from J, with 17 bases between. Germline values: CDR1 SNHLY, CDR2 FYNNEI. The CDR3 has 15 residues. CDR3 loop: CASSARATGAEKLFF. CDR3 DNA sequence: TGTGCCAGCAGTGCGAGAGCCACCGGGGCCGAAAAACTGTTTTTT.

The chain combines TRBV5-1 with TRBJ2-3, with D uncertain. This CDR3 has 13 amino acids. In germline, CDR1 is SGHRS, CDR2 YFSETQ. Trimming removed 4 bases at V and 6 bases at J, with 12 bases between. The chain's CDR3 is CASSAGMEDTQYF. For the CDR3, the DNA is TGCGCCAGCAGCGCTGGCATGGAGGATACGCAGTATTTT.

This sequence joins TRBV28 and TRBJ1-6; the match to TRBD1 covers 9 bases. The CDR3 has 15 residues. V shed 2 bases and J 11 bases; nucleotides not matched to a gene: 7. Germline loops: CDR1 MDHEN, CDR2 SYDVKM. In nucleotides, the CDR3 is TGTGCCAGCAGTTTAGCCGGACAGGGGTCTGCACCCCTCCACTTT. It encodes CASSLAGQGSAPLHF.

The chain combines TRBV4-1 with TRBJ1-5; unclear D gene. Germline values: CDR1 MGHRA, CDR2 YSYEKL. This CDR3 has 14 residues. V lost 3 bases and J lost 7, with 13 bases in between. The CDR3 loop is CASSHAGPSQPQHF. In DNA form, the CDR3 reads TGCGCCAGCAGCCATGCAGGCCCGAGCCAGCCCCAGCATTTT.

V is TRBV6-5 and J is TRBJ1-5, with D maybe TRBD1 (5 bases). Trimming took off 8 bases at V and 7 bases at J, with 12 bases between the two ends. The CDR3 spans 12 residues. Germline CDR1 MNHEY, CDR2 SVGAGI. The CDR3 sequence is CASWVEGQPQHF. The CDR3 bases are TGTGCCAGCTGGGTAGAGGGGCAGCCCCAGCATTTT.

The chain has TRBV11-2 and TRBJ2-1; possibly TRBD1 or TRBD2 for D (5 bases each). The germline V and J ends were trimmed by 3 bases and 5 bases, with 23 bases remaining between them. The CDR3 covers 18 residues. Germline CDR1 and CDR2: SGHAT and FQNNGV. CDR3 sequence reads: CASSFGRWGSGGNNEQFF. DNA for the CDR3: TGTGCCAGCAGCTTCGGGCGGTGGGGGTCAGGCGGTAACAATGAGCAGTTCTTC.

The chain carries TRBV7-8 and TRBJ1-1, with D unresolved. Per germline, CDR1 SGHVS and CDR2 FQNEAQ. Trimming left V 5 bases short and J 0 bases short, with 10 bases between. The CDR3 loop spans 14 amino acids. The CDR3 DNA reads as TGTGCCAGCAGCCCTGAAGATATGAACACTGAAGCTTTCTTT. Protein: CASSPEDMNTEAFF.

The chain recombines TRBV5-1 with TRBJ2-5; possible D gene TRBD2, 5 bases. CDR3 size: 13 residues. The germline gives CDR1 SGHRS, CDR2 YFSETQ. V lost 4 bases and J lost 2, with 9 bases in between. CDR3 sequence (DNA): TGCGCCAGCAGCCCGGACTTACAAGAGACCCAGTACTTC. It specifies CASSPDLQETQYF.

As regards this clone: The junction differs from germline at one of its ends, possibly a read error. The sample carries other DNA sequences with the same CDR3. This sequence joins TRBV6-6 and TRBJ1-2, with a weak D call TRBD1 (5 bases). The CDR3 spans 14 residues. Germline V gene lookup returns CDR1 MNHNY and CDR2 SVGAGI (reference sequence). The CDR3 nucleotides read TGTGCCAGCAGTTACTCGGGACCTAATTATGGCTACACCTTC. Protein: CASSYSGPNYGYTF.

In its sample, this clone was seen once. The V and J genes are TRBV2 and TRBJ1-4; D ambiguous. Looked up from germline, CDR1 is SNHLY and CDR2 is FYNNEI. This CDR3 region has 16 residues. Trimming stripped 0 bases from V and 8 bases from J, with 16 bases between. The DNA of the CDR3 is TGTGCCAGCAGTGAAGCCCGACTGGGTGTAACAGAAAAACTGTTTTTT. Protein: CASSEARLGVTEKLFF.

This chain uses TRBV27 with TRBJ1-1, with 7 nucleotides matching TRBD1. This CDR3 is built from 16 residues. Germline V CDR1 and CDR2: MNHEY, SMNVEV (reference sequence). J gave up 6 bases and V 2 bases, and 12 bases lay outside the gene matches. CDR3: CASSLQFTGDEAEAFF. The DNA for the CDR3 is TGTGCCAGCAGTTTACAATTTACAGGGGACGAGGCTGAAGCTTTCTTT.

This sequence joins TRBV4-3 and TRBJ2-1; 7 nucleotides align to TRBD1. The CDR3 sequence is 13 residues long. Germline CDR1 and CDR2: LGHNA and YSLEER. The junction had 7 bases not matched to a gene; V was cut back by 4 bases and J by 10 bases. Written as DNA, the CDR3 is TGCGCCAGCAGCCTACAACAGGGGTGGGAGCAGTTCTTC. It yields the protein CASSLQQGWEQFF.

The gene calls are TRBV11-2 and TRBJ2-7; possibly TRBD1 for D (5 bases). From germline, CDR1 is SGHAT and CDR2 FQNNGV. The CDR3 has 13 residues. V shed 5 bases and J shed 3 bases, with 11 bases lying between them. This CDR3 reads CASSAGQHYEQYF. CDR3 coding DNA: TGTGCCAGCAGCGCAGGACAACACTACGAGCAGTACTTC. Using reference TRBV11-2 and TRBJ2-7 for the parts outside the CDR3, the full variable domain is EAGVAQSPRYKIIEKRQSVAFWCNPISGHATLYWYQQILGQGPKLLIQFQNNGVVDDSQLPKDRFSAERLKGVDSTLKIQPAKLEDSAVYLCASSAGQHYEQYFGPGTRLTVT.

The chain employs TRBV11-2 and TRBJ1-1; the D gene is possibly TRBD1 (6 bases). V was cut by 5 bases and J by 3 bases, with 13 bases left in between. CDR3 length equals 14 residues. Germline V gene lookup returns CDR1 SGHAT and CDR2 FQNNGV. The CDR3 loop reads CASSPDRYYTEAFF. The CDR3 DNA sequence: TGTGCCAGCAGCCCTGACAGGTACTACACTGAAGCTTTCTTT.

This sequence joins TRBV29-1 and TRBJ1-2, with a tentative D call TRBD1 (6 bases). V was trimmed by 5 bases and J by 1 base, leaving 11 bases between them. Germline CDR1 is SQVTM and CDR2 is ANQGSEA. The CDR3 is made up of 13 amino acids. The CDR3, as DNA: TGCAGCGTTCTGGACAGCTATAACTATGGCTACACCTTC. Translating it yields CSVLDSYNYGYTF.

The chain links TRBV27 to TRBJ2-1, with 7 bases aligning to TRBD1. The CDR3 runs 15 residues. Unmatched junction bases numbered 9, after V lost 7 bases and J lost 3 bases. CDR1 is MNHEY and CDR2 is SMNVEV in the germline V gene (reference sequence). The CDR3 nucleotides are TGTGCCAGCAAAAGACAGGGTAGGTTCTACAATGAGCAGTTCTTC. Its protein product is CASKRQGRFYNEQFF.

This chain joins TRBV7-2 and TRBJ1-4; TRBD1 might be the D (6 bases). The CDR3 sequence is 18 residues long. V shed 1 base and J shed 5 bases, with 20 bases lying between them. The germline CDR1 and CDR2 sequences are SGHTA and FQGNSA. CDR3 protein: CASSLEPSIRGGNEKLFF. DNA for the CDR3: TGTGCCAGCAGCTTAGAGCCCTCCATTAGGGGGGGGAATGAAAAACTGTTTTTT.